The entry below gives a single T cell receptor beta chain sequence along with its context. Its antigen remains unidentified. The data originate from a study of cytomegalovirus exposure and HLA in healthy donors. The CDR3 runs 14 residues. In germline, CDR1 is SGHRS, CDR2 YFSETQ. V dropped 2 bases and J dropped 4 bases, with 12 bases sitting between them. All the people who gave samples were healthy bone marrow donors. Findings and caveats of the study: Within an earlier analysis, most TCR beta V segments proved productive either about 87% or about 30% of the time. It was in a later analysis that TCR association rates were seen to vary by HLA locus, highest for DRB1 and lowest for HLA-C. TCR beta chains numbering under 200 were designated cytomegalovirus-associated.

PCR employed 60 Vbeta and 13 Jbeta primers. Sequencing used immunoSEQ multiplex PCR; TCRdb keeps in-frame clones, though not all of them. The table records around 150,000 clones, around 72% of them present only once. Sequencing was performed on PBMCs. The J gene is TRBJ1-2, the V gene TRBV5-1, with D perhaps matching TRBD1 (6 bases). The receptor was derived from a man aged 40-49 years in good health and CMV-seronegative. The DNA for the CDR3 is TGCGCCAGCAGCTTTCAAGGGGGAAGCTATGGCTACACCTTC. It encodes CASSFQGGSYGYTF.